Each of the 15 T cell receptor beta chains below was sequenced from the same sample in a study of blood T cell repertoires in COVID-19 (dated by TCRdb to 2020 to 2021). The library was built by means of the immunoSEQ multiplex PCR assay. Imported from immuneACCESS, the table was reduced by TCRdb to in-frame sequences with V and J called. These copies leave out some clones; in studies compared against another copy, an unresolved V gene accounts for under half, and the cause of the remainder is not known. For this sample there are around 100,000 clones; less than 85% appear just once. The ten largest clones represent 20% to 25% of the sample. Sequenced input: peripheral blood. These receptors were taken from a man aged 65-85 years with active or convalescent COVID-19.

The rearrangement joins TRBV2 to TRBJ1-6; D possibly corresponds to TRBD1 (6 bases). The germline gives CDR1 SNHLY, CDR2 FYNNEI. There are 15 residues in the CDR3. V dropped 3 bases and J dropped 8 bases, with 14 bases sitting between them. The CDR3 protein is CASSDLTGFDSPLHF. DNA for the CDR3: TGTGCCAGCAGTGACCTAACAGGGTTTGATTCACCCCTCCACTTT. Drawing the rest from reference TRBV2 and TRBJ1-6, the complete variable domain is EPEVTQTPSHQVTQMGQEVILRCVPISNHLYFYWYRQILGQKVEFLVSFYNNEISEKSEIFDDQFSVERPDGSNFTLKIRSTKLEDSAMYFCASSDLTGFDSPLHFGNGTRLTVT.

The V and J genes are TRBV14 and TRBJ1-2; tentatively, D is TRBD1 (6 bases). The CDR3 runs 14 residues. V was shortened by 2 bases and J by 4 bases, with 11 bases between the two germline ends. The germline V gene has CDR1 SGHDN and CDR2 FVKESK. The CDR3 region has the DNA TGTGCCAGCAGCCAAACCGGGACATTCTATGGCTACACCTTC. Protein product: CASSQTGTFYGYTF.

The chain employs TRBV7-2 and TRBJ1-5; D ambiguous. V was clipped by 0 bases and J by 1 base, with 7 bases between them. Germline assignment: CDR1 SGHTA and CDR2 FQGNSA. The CDR3 contains 15 residues. CDR3 coding DNA: TGTGCCAGCAGCTTAGCGGGCTCAAGCAATCAGCCCCAGCATTTT. Translating gives CASSLAGSSNQPQHF. The full variable domain, completed using reference TRBV7-2 and TRBJ1-5, is GAGVSQSPSNKVTEKGKDVELRCDPISGHTALYWYRQSLGQGLEFLIYFQGNSAPDKSGLPSDRFSAERTGGSVSTLTIQRTQQEDSAVYLCASSLAGSSNQPQHFGDGTRLSIL.

CDR3 residues: CASSPLPGHLTYEQYF. As DNA, the CDR3 is TGTGCCAGCAGTCCTCTCCCGGGACACTTAACCTACGAGCAGTACTTC. This chain uses TRBV27 with TRBJ2-7; D possibly corresponds to TRBD1 (6 bases). Germline loops: CDR1 MNHEY, CDR2 SMNVEV (reference sequence). V lost 5 bases and J 2 bases, leaving 19 bases between the germline ends. There are 16 residues in the CDR3.

The V gene is TRBV7-2, the J gene TRBJ2-7, with D possibly TRBD1 on 6 matching bases. CDR3 length: 13 amino acids. Trimming stripped 5 bases from V and 3 bases from J, with 11 bases between. CDR1 and CDR2 from the germline V gene are SGHTA and FQGNSA. Here the CDR3 reads CASSNDRSYEQYF. In DNA form, the CDR3 reads TGTGCCAGCAGCAACGACAGGAGCTACGAGCAGTACTTC.

The chain joins TRBV7-2 to TRBJ1-2; TRBD1 matches at 8 bases. Germline V gene sequence: CDR1 SGHTA, CDR2 FQGNSA. The CDR3 totals 17 residues. V lost 5 bases, J lost 4 bases, and 15 bases stayed unmatched. The CDR3 nucleotides are TGTGCCAGCAGCCTCTCAGTATCCGGGACAGGACCCTATGGCTACACCTTC. This codes for CASSLSVSGTGPYGYTF.

The chain combines TRBV19 with TRBJ1-4; 8 nucleotides line up with TRBD1. CDR1 LNHDA and CDR2 SQIVND come from the germline V gene (reference sequence). There are 16 residues in the CDR3. The V gene end was trimmed by 4 bases and the J gene end by 0 bases; junction bases not matched to a gene: 4. CDR3 DNA: TGTGCCAGTAGTAAGATACAGGGGGCAACTAATGAAAAACTGTTTTTT. It translates to CASSKIQGATNEKLFF.

The chain is built from TRBV5-1 and TRBJ2-3; 8 nucleotides line up with TRBD1. The CDR3 extends over 18 amino acids. Germline values: CDR1 SGHRS, CDR2 YFSETQ. Trimming at V came to 3 bases and at J to 0 bases, leaving 12 bases not matched to a gene. CDR3 bases: TGCGCCAGCAGCTATGGGACAGGAGGTTACCCTAGCACAGATACGCAGTATTTT. It encodes CASSYGTGGYPSTDTQYF.

V gene TRBV5-1 combines with J gene TRBJ2-7; D gene uncertain. Germline assignment: CDR1 SGHRS and CDR2 YFSETQ. The CDR3 sequence is 13 residues long. The germline V and J ends were trimmed by 3 bases and 3 bases, with 10 bases remaining between them. The CDR3 DNA sequence: TGCGCCAGCAGCTCAGGTCCCTTCTACGAGCAGTACTTC. It encodes CASSSGPFYEQYF.

The chain has TRBV12-5 and TRBJ2-7, with TRBD2 identical over 13 bases. The CDR3 has 19 amino acids. J was trimmed by 2 bases and V by 1 base; bases with no gene match: 11. CDR1 and CDR2 from the germline V gene are LGHNT and FRNRAP. The CDR3 loop is CASGLDLTSGRAIPYEQYF. The CDR3 DNA reads as TGTGCTAGTGGTTTGGACCTAACTAGCGGGAGGGCTATCCCCTACGAGCAGTACTTC.

This rearrangement joins TRBV29-1 to TRBJ2-3, with 7 bases that match TRBD2. V shed 2 bases, J shed 6 bases, and the junction held 8 bases outside the gene matches. The CDR3 is 14 residues long. Germline-derived CDR1 and CDR2 are SQVTM and ANQGSEA. CDR3 amino acids: CSVEWTGGGDTQYF. The CDR3 nucleotides are TGCAGCGTTGAATGGACGGGGGGTGGGGATACGCAGTATTTT.

The chain uses TRBV2 and TRBJ1-5; the D gene is possibly TRBD1 (6 bases). The V gene lost 7 bases and the J gene lost 3 bases, with 10 bases spanning the gap. From germline, CDR1 is SNHLY and CDR2 FYNNEI. This CDR3 has 13 amino acids. As DNA, the CDR3 is TGTGCCAGCAACGGACAGTTCAATCAGCCCCAGCATTTT. Its protein product is CASNGQFNQPQHF. The full variable domain, with the rest looked up from reference TRBV2 and TRBJ1-5, is EPEVTQTPSHQVTQMGQEVILRCVPISNHLYFYWYRQILGQKVEFLVSFYNNEISEKSEIFDDQFSVERPDGSNFTLKIRSTKLEDSAMYFCASNGQFNQPQHFGDGTRLSIL.

The count of this clone is one. The chain is built from TRBV9 and TRBJ2-2, with D possibly matching TRBD2 (5 bases). V lost 0 bases and J lost 0, with 12 bases in between. The CDR3 has 17 residues. Germline V CDR1 and CDR2: SGDLS, YYNGEE. CDR3 residues: CASSVGGSFANTGELFF. The DNA for the CDR3 is TGTGCCAGCAGCGTAGGAGGGAGTTTCGCGAACACCGGGGAGCTGTTTTTT.

The chain uses TRBV7-7 and TRBJ2-7; 10 bases fit TRBD1. This CDR3 contains 15 residues. Per germline, CDR1 SSHAT and CDR2 FNYEAQ (reference sequence). J lost 4 bases, V lost 1 base, and 4 bases had no gene match. The CDR3 loop is CASSLGQGAGYEQYF. In DNA form, the CDR3 reads TGTGCCAGCAGCTTAGGACAGGGGGCAGGATACGAGCAGTACTTC.

The V and J genes are TRBV15 and TRBJ2-5, with 7 bases aligning to TRBD1. V shed 0 bases and J 2 bases; nucleotides not matched to a gene: 6. Germline assignment: CDR1 LNHNV and CDR2 YYDKDF (reference sequence). The CDR3 loop spans 16 amino acids. This chain's CDR3 is CATSRDVGGIQETQYF. The CDR3 bases are TGTGCCACCAGCAGAGATGTAGGGGGCATTCAAGAGACCCAGTACTTC.